This T cell receptor beta chain originates from a study of blood T cells in healthy people across ages. After removal of 0 bases from V and 5 bases from J, the junction contained 10 bases not matched to a gene. Per the germline V gene, CDR1 is KGHSH and CDR2 is LQKENI. The CDR3 has 17 residues. Combining a sample-barcoded 5' primer with a J-beta primer mix, a second PCR ran for roughly 6 to 11 cycles. Every sample gave at least 2.5 million paired-end reads containing CDR3. TCRdb itself ran the 5' RACE reads through MiXCR, one entry per CDR3 protein. The data contain fewer than 650,000 distinct CDR3 sequences, over 25% of them singletons. The extraction recovered at least 6 micrograms of total RNA per sample. The same specimen was also included in a second study, on T cells of mothers and their children. That investigation notes: In each mother, TCR beta CDR3 reads exceeded 9 million; in each child, they numbered several million. Slightly, though not significantly, more overlap was seen in related than in unrelated mother-child pairs.

The TCR was taken from a boy younger than 10 in good health. What was sequenced was blood. The chain uses TRBV18 and TRBJ2-5; TRBD2 agrees at 9 bases. DNA of the CDR3: TGTGCCAGCTCACCACCGAGAAATAGCGGGGGCGAGGAGACCCAGTACTTC. Protein sequence: CASSPPRNSGGEETQYF.